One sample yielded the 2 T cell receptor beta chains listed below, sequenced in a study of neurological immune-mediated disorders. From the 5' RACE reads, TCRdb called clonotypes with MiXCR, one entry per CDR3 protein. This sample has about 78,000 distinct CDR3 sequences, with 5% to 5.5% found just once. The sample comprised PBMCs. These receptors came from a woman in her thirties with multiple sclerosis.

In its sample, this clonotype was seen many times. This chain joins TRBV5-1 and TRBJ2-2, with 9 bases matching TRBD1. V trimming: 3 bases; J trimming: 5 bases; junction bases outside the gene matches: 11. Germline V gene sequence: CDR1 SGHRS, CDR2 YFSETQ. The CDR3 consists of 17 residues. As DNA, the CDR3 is TGCGCCAGCAGCTGGGGACAGGGTGACACGCGGACCGGGGAGCTGTTTTTT. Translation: CASSWGQGDTRTGELFF. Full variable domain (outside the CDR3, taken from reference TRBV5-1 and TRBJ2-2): KAGVTQTPRYLIKTRGQQVTLSCSPISGHRSVSWYQQTPGQGLQFLFEYFSETQRNKGNFPGRFSGRQFSNSRSEMNVSTLELGDSALYLCASSWGQGDTRTGELFFGEGSRLTVL.

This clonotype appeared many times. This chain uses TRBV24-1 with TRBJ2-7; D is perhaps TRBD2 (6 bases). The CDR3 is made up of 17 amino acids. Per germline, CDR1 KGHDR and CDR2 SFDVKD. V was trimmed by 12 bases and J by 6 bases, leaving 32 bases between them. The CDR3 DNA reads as TGTGCCCCCCAGTCCAAGTGGCAGGAGCCTATGCGGGGCGAGCAGTACTTC. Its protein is CAPQSKWQEPMRGEQYF.